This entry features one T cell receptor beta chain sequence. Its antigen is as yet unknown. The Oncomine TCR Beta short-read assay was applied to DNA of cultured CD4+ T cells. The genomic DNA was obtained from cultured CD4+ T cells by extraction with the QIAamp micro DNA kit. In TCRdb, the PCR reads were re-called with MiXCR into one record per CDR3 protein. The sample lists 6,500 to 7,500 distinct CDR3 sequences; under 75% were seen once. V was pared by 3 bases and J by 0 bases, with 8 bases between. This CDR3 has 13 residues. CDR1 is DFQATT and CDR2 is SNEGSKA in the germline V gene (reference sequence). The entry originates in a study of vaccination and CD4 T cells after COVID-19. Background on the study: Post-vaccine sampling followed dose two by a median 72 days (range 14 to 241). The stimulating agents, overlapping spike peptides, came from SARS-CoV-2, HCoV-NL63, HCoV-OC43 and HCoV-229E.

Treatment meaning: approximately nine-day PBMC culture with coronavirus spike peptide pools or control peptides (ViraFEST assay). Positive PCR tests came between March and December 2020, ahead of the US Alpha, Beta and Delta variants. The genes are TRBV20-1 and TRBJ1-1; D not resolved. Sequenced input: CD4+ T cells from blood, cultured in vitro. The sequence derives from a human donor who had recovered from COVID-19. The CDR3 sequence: CSASPDVNTEAFF. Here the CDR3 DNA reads TGCAGTGCTAGCCCGGACGTGAACACTGAAGCTTTCTTT.